The present TCR beta chain was sequenced within a study of glioma-infiltrating T cells. Findings of the study overall: Gliomas, especially low-grade, showed above-expected tissue-blood divergence; non-neoplastic patients showed below. Only very few CDR3 sequences appeared in both tissue and blood.

TCR alpha and beta CDR3 regions were amplified from RNA using iRepertoire nested multiplex PCR. One-step reverse transcription and amplification started from approximately 100-400 ng of tissue mRNA or PBMC total RNA. From the multiplex PCR reads, TCRdb called clonotypes with MiXCR, one entry per CDR3 protein. The sample has approximately 100,000 distinct CDR3 sequences, around a quarter seen once. Details on this clonotype: As yet, its antigen is unknown.

Sequencing was done on a sample of glioma tissue, nonneoplastic brain tissue, or PBMCs (not recorded which). This clonotype originated in a human donor with low-grade glioma or glioblastoma, undergoing nonglioma brain surgery, or in good health (not recorded which).

For the CDR3, the DNA is TGTGCCAGCGGTTGGACTAGCGGGAAAACCAAAAACATTCAGTACTTC. This codes for CASGWTSGKTKNIQYF. The genes are TRBV28 and TRBJ2-4; 12 nucleotides agree with TRBD2. Germline values: CDR1 MDHEN, CDR2 SYDVKM. The CDR3 runs 16 residues. With V trimmed by 8 bases and J by 2 bases, 7 bases remained unmatched.